The T cell receptor (beta chain) described here comes from a study of memory CD4+ T cells and cytomegalovirus serostatus. Overall study: Of the healthy Belgian adults, 9 were CMV seropositive and approximately 24 seronegative.

Sequenced by immunoSEQ multiplex PCR; TCRdb stores in-frame clones only, minus some. Here the sample spans around 32,000 clones, under 80% being singletons. The sort gate was single viable CD3+CD4+CD8-CD45RO+ cells for memory CD4+ T cells. Serostatus was set by detecting CMV pp150, pp28, p38, p52 IgG. Germline lookup yields CDR1 SNHLY and CDR2 FYNNEI. The CDR3 is made up of 15 amino acids. Between the trimmed V and J ends, which lost 8 bases and 0 bases, there was a span of 16 bases. Whole-study findings and limits: Each of approximately 70 CMV-associated TCRbeta sequences occurred in one to five individuals. Suggested: most of the CMV-linked TCR signature lies in CD4+ memory cells.

This clone was recorded a few times. The antigen is unknown. The specimen sequenced was memory CD4+ T cells from blood. The TCR sequence derives from an adult in good health and CMV-seronegative. Some clones in this sample may be carry-over from other donors' samples. J is TRBJ1-1 and V is TRBV2; the D gene is possibly TRBD1 (6 bases). The DNA of the CDR3 is TGTGCCAGCGGGAAGGGACATTCCATGAACACTGAAGCTTTCTTT. Translation: CASGKGHSMNTEAFF.